This TCR beta chain was found in a study of Ad26.COV2.S vaccination and SARS-CoV-2 variants. The CDR3 is 14 residues long. The germline gives CDR1 MGHRA, CDR2 YSYEKL. Trimming cost V 0 bases and J 4 bases, with 7 bases left between them. TCRdb's table, derived via immunoSEQ multiplex PCR, lists solely in-frame clones and lacks some. The profile shows 380,000 or so clones, around nine tenths of them singletons. The sample's treatment: around 19 received Ad26.COV2.S at low or high dose, single or two shots; 5 received placebo; per-sample allocation not given. Collection of samples fell on day 63 after the first vaccine or placebo injection. An 18-55-year-old adult in Boston served as donor.

This TCR was recovered from a person aged 18-60 years who received the Ad26.COV2.S COVID-19 vaccine or a placebo. The chain employs TRBV4-1 and TRBJ2-1; D not resolved. The source material was peripheral blood, sampled in a trial of Ad26.COV2.S vaccine versus placebo. CDR3 sequence: CASSQEEGYNEQFF. In DNA, the CDR3 is TGCGCCAGCAGCCAAGAGGAAGGGTACAATGAGCAGTTCTTC.